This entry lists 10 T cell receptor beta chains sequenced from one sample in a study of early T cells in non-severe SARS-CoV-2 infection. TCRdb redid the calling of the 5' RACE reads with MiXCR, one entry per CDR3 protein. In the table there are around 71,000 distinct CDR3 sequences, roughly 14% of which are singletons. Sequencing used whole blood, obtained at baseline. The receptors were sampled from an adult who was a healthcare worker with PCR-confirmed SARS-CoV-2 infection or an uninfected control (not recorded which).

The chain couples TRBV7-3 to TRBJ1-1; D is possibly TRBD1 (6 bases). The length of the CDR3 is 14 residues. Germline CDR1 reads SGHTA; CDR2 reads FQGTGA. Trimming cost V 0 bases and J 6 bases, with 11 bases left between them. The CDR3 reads CASSLTRTAPEAFF. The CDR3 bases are TGTGCCAGCAGCTTAACTCGGACAGCCCCTGAAGCTTTCTTT.

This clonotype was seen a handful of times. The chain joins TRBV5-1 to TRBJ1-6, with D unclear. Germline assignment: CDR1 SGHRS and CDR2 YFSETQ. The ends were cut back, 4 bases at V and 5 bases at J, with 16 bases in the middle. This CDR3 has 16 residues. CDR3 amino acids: CASSPGRVGNNSPLHF. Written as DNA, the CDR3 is TGCGCCAGCAGCCCGGGCCGGGTAGGCAATAATTCACCCCTCCACTTT.

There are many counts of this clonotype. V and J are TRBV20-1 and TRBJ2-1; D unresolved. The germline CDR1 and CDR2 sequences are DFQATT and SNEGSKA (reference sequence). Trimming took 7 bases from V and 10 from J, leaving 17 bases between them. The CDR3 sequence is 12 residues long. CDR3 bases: TGCAGTGTCACTAAGGATTTCAGGGAGCAGTTCTTC. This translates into CSVTKDFREQFF.

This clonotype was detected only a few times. In DNA form, the CDR3 reads TGTGCCAGCTCACCAAACAGGAGCTCCTATAATTCACCCCTCCACTTT. Translation: CASSPNRSSYNSPLHF. V and J are TRBV18 and TRBJ1-6; tentative D call: TRBD1 (5 bases). V lost 2 bases, J lost 0 bases, and 8 bases lay in between. Germline V CDR1 and CDR2: KGHSH, LQKENI. CDR3 length: 16 residues.

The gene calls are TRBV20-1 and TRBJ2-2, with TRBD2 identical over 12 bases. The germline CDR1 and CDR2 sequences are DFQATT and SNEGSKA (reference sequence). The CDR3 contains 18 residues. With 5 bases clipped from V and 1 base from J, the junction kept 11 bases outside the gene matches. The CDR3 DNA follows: TGCAGTGCTTATCCTCCGACTAGCGGGGGATGGAACACCGGGGAGCTGTTTTTT. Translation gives CSAYPPTSGGWNTGELFF.

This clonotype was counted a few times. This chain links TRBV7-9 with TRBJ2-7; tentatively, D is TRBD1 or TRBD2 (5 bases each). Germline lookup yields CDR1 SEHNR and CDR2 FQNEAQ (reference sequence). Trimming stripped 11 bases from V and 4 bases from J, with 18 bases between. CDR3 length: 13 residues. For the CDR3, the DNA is TGTGCCGTTGGGACGGCGAATTTTTACGAGCAGTACTTC. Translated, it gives CAVGTANFYEQYF.

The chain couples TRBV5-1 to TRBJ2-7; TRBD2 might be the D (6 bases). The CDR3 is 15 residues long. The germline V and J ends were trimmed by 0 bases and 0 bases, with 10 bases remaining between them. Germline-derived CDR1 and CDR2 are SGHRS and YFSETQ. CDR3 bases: TGCGCCAGCAGCTTGGGCGGGGTAAGCTCCTACGAGCAGTACTTC. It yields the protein CASSLGGVSSYEQYF.

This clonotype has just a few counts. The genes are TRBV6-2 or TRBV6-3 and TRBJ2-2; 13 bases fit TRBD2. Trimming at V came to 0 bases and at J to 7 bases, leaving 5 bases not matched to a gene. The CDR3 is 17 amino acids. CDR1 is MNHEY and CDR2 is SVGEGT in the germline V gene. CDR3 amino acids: CASSYSRTSGSGGELFF. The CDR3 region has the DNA TGTGCCAGCAGTTACTCAAGGACTAGCGGGAGCGGCGGGGAGCTGTTTTTT.

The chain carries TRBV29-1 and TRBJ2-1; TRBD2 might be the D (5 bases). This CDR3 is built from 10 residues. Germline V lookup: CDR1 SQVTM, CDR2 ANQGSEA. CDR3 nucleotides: TGCAGTTTTAAAGGAGGAGAGCAGTTCTTC. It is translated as CSFKGGEQFF.

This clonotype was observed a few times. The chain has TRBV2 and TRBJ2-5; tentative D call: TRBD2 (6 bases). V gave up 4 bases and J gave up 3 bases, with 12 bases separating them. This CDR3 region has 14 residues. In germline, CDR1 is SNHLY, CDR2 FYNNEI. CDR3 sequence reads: CASSGLVREETQYF. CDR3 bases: TGTGCCAGCAGTGGACTAGTGAGGGAAGAGACCCAGTACTTC.